A selection of T cell receptor beta chains follows, all from one sample in a study of PD-1 blockade in mismatch repair-deficient tumors. Using immunoSEQ multiplex PCR, the repertoire was profiled, and TCRdb retains in-frame clones only, with some absent. The sample lists 90,000 to 130,000 clones; about three quarters were seen once. Specimen: peripheral blood, collected approximately 14 months after starting pembrolizumab. These TCRs come from an adult with mismatch repair-deficient cancer. The CDR3 runs from the conserved cysteine through the conserved F or W. A D gene is named only where the DNA matches it firmly. The listing skips clone size in some rows; elsewhere it reads once, few, many or a size class.

clone size: -; D gene: TRBD1; V gene: TRBV9; J gene: TRBJ1-2; CDR3 protein: CASSISGTGGTGDGYTF; CDR3 DNA: TGTGCCAGCAGCATCTCCGGGACAGGGGGCACAGGAGATGGCTACACCTTC
clone size: -; D gene: -; V gene: TRBV7-8; J gene: TRBJ2-7; CDR3 protein: CASSLAIRQGPYEQYF; CDR3 DNA: TGTGCCAGCAGCTTAGCTATAAGGCAGGGGCCCTACGAGCAGTACTTC
clone size: -; D gene: -; V gene: TRBV29-1; J gene: TRBJ2-1; CDR3 protein: CSVIYSQGSEQFF; CDR3 DNA: TGCAGCGTCATATATTCCCAGGGGAGTGAGCAGTTCTTC
clone size: -; D gene: TRBD2; V gene: TRBV7-9; J gene: TRBJ2-1; CDR3 protein: CASSSSPGLALGNEQFF; CDR3 DNA: TGTGCCAGCAGCTCTAGCCCCGGACTAGCTTTGGGCAATGAGCAGTTCTTC
clone size: once; D gene: -; V gene: TRBV15; J gene: TRBJ2-5; CDR3 protein: CATSRASGGGETQYF; CDR3 DNA: TGTGCCACCAGCAGAGCTTCGGGGGGCGGAGAGACCCAGTACTTC
clone size: -; D gene: TRBD1; V gene: TRBV7-2; J gene: TRBJ1-1; CDR3 protein: CASSDRGMNTEAFF; CDR3 DNA: TGTGCCAGCAGCGACAGGGGAATGAACACTGAAGCTTTCTTT
clone size: -; D gene: TRBD1; V gene: TRBV29-1; J gene: TRBJ2-5; CDR3 protein: CSVDRGRSETQYF; CDR3 DNA: TGCAGCGTTGATAGGGGGCGGTCGGAGACCCAGTACTTC
clone size: -; D gene: TRBD1; V gene: TRBV11-3; J gene: TRBJ2-1; CDR3 protein: CASSLDQGQGSYNEQFF; CDR3 DNA: TGTGCCAGCAGCTTAGACCAAGGACAGGGCTCCTACAATGAGCAGTTCTTC
clone size: -; D gene: -; V gene: TRBV11-2; J gene: TRBJ2-5; CDR3 protein: CASSLAGGQPGLGETQYF; CDR3 DNA: TGTGCCAGCAGCTTAGCGGGTGGGCAACCGGGGCTAGGAGAGACCCAGTACTTC
clone size: -; D gene: -; V gene: TRBV30; J gene: TRBJ2-1; CDR3 protein: CAWSDSSYNEQFF; CDR3 DNA: TGTGCCTGGAGTGACAGCTCCTACAATGAGCAGTTCTTC
clone size: -; D gene: TRBD2; V gene: TRBV19; J gene: TRBJ2-3; CDR3 protein: CATLAGVGDTQYF; CDR3 DNA: TGTGCCACCCTAGCGGGAGTCGGGGATACGCAGTATTTT
clone size: few; D gene: -; V gene: TRBV5-4; J gene: TRBJ1-1; CDR3 protein: CASRRQGWNTEAFF; CDR3 DNA: TGTGCCAGCAGACGTCAGGGGTGGAACACTGAAGCTTTCTTT
clone size: -; D gene: -; V gene: TRBV27; J gene: TRBJ2-1; CDR3 protein: CASSRSYNEQFF; CDR3 DNA: TGTGCCAGCAGTCGTAGTTACAATGAGCAGTTCTTC
clone size: -; D gene: -; V gene: TRBV5-4; J gene: TRBJ2-1; CDR3 protein: CASSPDPQAEQFF; CDR3 DNA: TGTGCCAGCAGCCCGGACCCACAGGCTGAGCAGTTCTTC
clone size: -; D gene: -; V gene: TRBV19; J gene: TRBJ2-1; CDR3 protein: CASSIGNRLRNEQFF; CDR3 DNA: TGTGCCAGTAGTATAGGAAATAGATTGAGGAATGAGCAGTTCTTC
clone size: -; D gene: -; V gene: TRBV9; J gene: TRBJ1-1; CDR3 protein: CASSASTLTEAFF; CDR3 DNA: TGTGCCAGCAGCGCCTCGACACTAACTGAAGCTTTCTTT
clone size: -; D gene: -; V gene: TRBV28; J gene: TRBJ2-3; CDR3 protein: CASSPGDTDTQYF; CDR3 DNA: TGTGCCAGCAGTCCGGGAGATACAGATACGCAGTATTTT
clone size: -; D gene: -; V gene: TRBV12-5; J gene: TRBJ1-3; CDR3 protein: CASGYRGDISGNTIYF; CDR3 DNA: TGTGCTAGTGGCTACAGAGGGGACATCTCTGGAAACACCATATATTTT
clone size: -; D gene: TRBD1; V gene: TRBV9; J gene: TRBJ1-4; CDR3 protein: CASSPSRSTGGWEKLFF; CDR3 DNA: TGTGCCAGCAGCCCCTCTCGATCGACAGGGGGTTGGGAAAAACTGTTTTTT
clone size: -; D gene: TRBD2; V gene: TRBV7-3; J gene: TRBJ2-3; CDR3 protein: CASSLTAGGIDTQYF; CDR3 DNA: TGTGCCAGCAGCTTAACAGCGGGAGGTATAGATACGCAGTATTTT
clone size: -; D gene: TRBD1; V gene: TRBV7-3; J gene: TRBJ2-2; CDR3 protein: CASSLTGTANTGELFF; CDR3 DNA: TGTGCCAGCAGCTTAACCGGGACAGCGAACACCGGGGAGCTGTTTTTT
clone size: -; D gene: TRBD2; V gene: TRBV28; J gene: TRBJ2-5; CDR3 protein: CASSLRLAGETQYF; CDR3 DNA: TGTGCCAGCAGTCTTCGACTAGCGGGAGAGACCCAGTACTTC
clone size: -; D gene: TRBD1; V gene: TRBV2; J gene: TRBJ2-1; CDR3 protein: CASSETGQAYNEQFF; CDR3 DNA: TGTGCCAGCAGTGAAACGGGACAGGCCTACAATGAGCAGTTCTTC
clone size: few; D gene: -; V gene: TRBV2; J gene: TRBJ1-2; CDR3 protein: CASSTGFDGYTF; CDR3 DNA: TGTGCCAGCAGTACAGGGTTTGATGGCTACACCTTC
clone size: -; D gene: -; V gene: TRBV14; J gene: TRBJ2-7; CDR3 protein: CASSGTGRQKTTYEQYF; CDR3 DNA: TGTGCCAGCAGCGGTACTGGGAGGCAGAAGACAACCTACGAGCAGTACTTC
clone size: many; D gene: -; V gene: TRBV7-9; J gene: TRBJ2-5; CDR3 protein: CASSLSRDPETQYF; CDR3 DNA: TGTGCCAGCAGCTTATCCCGAGATCCGGAGACCCAGTACTTC
clone size: -; D gene: -; V gene: TRBV4-1; J gene: TRBJ2-5; CDR3 protein: CASSQGWGGRQETQYF; CDR3 DNA: TGCGCCAGCAGCCAAGGTTGGGGGGGCCGCCAAGAGACCCAGTACTTC
clone size: -; D gene: -; V gene: TRBV21-1; J gene: TRBJ2-6; CDR3 protein: CASSTTNVSSGANVLTF; CDR3 DNA: TGTGCCAGCAGCACCACCAATGTCAGCTCTGGGGCCAACGTCCTGACTTTC
clone size: -; D gene: -; V gene: TRBV9; J gene: TRBJ2-2; CDR3 protein: CASSVHRDPANTGELFF; CDR3 DNA: TGTGCCAGCAGCGTTCATAGGGACCCAGCGAACACCGGGGAGCTGTTTTTT
clone size: once; D gene: -; V gene: TRBV7-8; J gene: TRBJ2-4; CDR3 protein: CASSLAWMGGRNIQYF; CDR3 DNA: TGTGCCAGCAGCTTAGCGTGGATGGGTGGGCGGAACATTCAGTACTTC
clone size: -; D gene: -; V gene: TRBV5-4; J gene: TRBJ2-3; CDR3 protein: CASSLETGSTQYF; CDR3 DNA: TGTGCCAGCAGCTTGGAGACCGGGAGTACGCAGTATTTT
clone size: once; D gene: -; V gene: TRBV6-5; J gene: TRBJ1-5; CDR3 protein: CASSMGALGNQPQHF; CDR3 DNA: TGTGCCAGTTCAATGGGGGCGCTGGGCAATCAGCCCCAGCATTTT
clone size: -; D gene: -; V gene: TRBV7-3; J gene: TRBJ2-1; CDR3 protein: CASSLGRDEGDEQFF; CDR3 DNA: TGTGCCAGCAGCTTAGGACGGGATGAGGGCGATGAGCAGTTCTTC
clone size: -; D gene: -; V gene: TRBV7-8; J gene: TRBJ2-1; CDR3 protein: CASSSITLGSSYNEQFF; CDR3 DNA: TGTGCCAGCAGCTCGATAACTTTGGGTAGCTCCTACAATGAGCAGTTCTTC
clone size: -; D gene: TRBD2; V gene: TRBV29-1; J gene: TRBJ2-3; CDR3 protein: CSVGGEGSQITDTQYF; CDR3 DNA: TGCAGCGTTGGAGGGGAGGGGAGTCAAATCACAGATACGCAGTATTTT
clone size: few; D gene: -; V gene: TRBV2; J gene: TRBJ2-3; CDR3 protein: CASSVGTRGTDTQYF; CDR3 DNA: TGTGCCAGCAGTGTCGGGACCCGGGGAACAGATACGCAGTATTTT
clone size: -; D gene: TRBD2; V gene: TRBV5-4; J gene: TRBJ2-1; CDR3 protein: CASSLGSGSGSSNEQFF; CDR3 DNA: TGTGCCAGCAGCTTGGGGTCAGGTAGCGGGAGTTCCAATGAGCAGTTCTTC
clone size: -; D gene: -; V gene: TRBV6-5; J gene: TRBJ2-7; CDR3 protein: CASSYLTLTYEQYF; CDR3 DNA: TGTGCCAGCAGTTACCTGACCCTTACCTACGAGCAGTACTTC
clone size: -; D gene: TRBD1; V gene: TRBV7-6; J gene: TRBJ1-4; CDR3 protein: CASSPLLRQGGSVKLFF; CDR3 DNA: TGTGCCAGCAGCCCACTCCTTAGACAGGGTGGCTCGGTAAAACTGTTTTTT
clone size: -; D gene: -; V gene: TRBV2; J gene: TRBJ1-2; CDR3 protein: CASSVGGGYGYTF; CDR3 DNA: TGTGCCAGCAGTGTAGGGGGGGGCTATGGCTACACCTTC
clone size: -; D gene: -; V gene: TRBV5-1; J gene: TRBJ2-3; CDR3 protein: CASSQGGGMDTQYF; CDR3 DNA: TGCGCCTCCAGCCAGGGCGGAGGCATGGATACGCAGTATTTT
clone size: few; D gene: -; V gene: TRBV6-5; J gene: TRBJ1-1; CDR3 protein: CASSQGTEAFF; CDR3 DNA: TGTGCCAGCAGCCAAGGCACTGAAGCTTTCTTT